This T cell receptor (beta chain) was profiled in a study of monozygotic twins with inflammatory bowel disease. Study-wide points: The data did not back a single strong IBD-associated clonotype or signal.

Per sample, reverse transcription was split into eight reactions. Molecular identifiers with 6-nucleotide sample barcodes were added during cDNA synthesis via template switching. One entry per CDR3 protein, without DNA, is what TCRdb gives after re-calling the 5' RACE reads. This listing includes roughly 150,000 distinct CDR3 sequences. Investigators extracted total RNA from whole blood and did not sort T cells. As for this clonotype: Its antigen is still unknown.

Germline V gene lookup returns CDR1 SGHRS and CDR2 YFSETQ. The CDR3 sequence is 15 residues long. Sequencing used blood. The sequence came from a human donor with ulcerative colitis or Crohn's disease, or a healthy co-twin of an affected twin (not recorded which). The gene calls are TRBV5-1 and TRBJ1-1; TCRdb indicates TRBD1, and absent DNA this call remains unverified. CDR3 residues: CASTRTLSDRTEAFF.